Listed below are T cell receptor beta chains from one sample, sequenced in a study of blood T cell repertoires in COVID-19. Sequencing was performed with immunoSEQ multiplex PCR; in TCRdb, only in-frame clones are kept and a portion is missing. The table has some 150,000 clones, around 89% seen once. Sequences were obtained from peripheral blood. These receptors all come from a woman over 75 with acute or convalescent COVID-19. Each CDR3 is given with its conserved first and last residue. The D gene is left open where the match is weak. The size entry is marked missing in some rows and otherwise reads once, few, many or a size class.

D: TRBD2
size: few
length: 14
J: TRBJ2-7
V: TRBV5-4
DNA: TGTGCCAGCAGCGGGGGCGGGGGGGGAGTCGAGCAGTACTTC
CDR3: CASSGGGGGVEQYF

D: .
size: few
length: 15
J: TRBJ1-2
V: TRBV11-2
DNA: TGTGCCAGCAGCTTAGGTCCGAACCAGTCAGATGGCTACACCTTC
CDR3: CASSLGPNQSDGYTF

D: .
size: .
length: 14
J: TRBJ1-3
V: TRBV30
DNA: TGTGCCTGGAACGCCGACAGGTCTGGAAACACCATATATTTT
CDR3: CAWNADRSGNTIYF

D: TRBD1
size: .
length: 14
J: TRBJ2-1
V: TRBV5-1
DNA: TGCGCCAGCAGCGGGACAGCGAAGGCTTATGAGCAGTTCTTC
CDR3: CASSGTAKAYEQFF

D: TRBD1
size: .
length: 14
J: TRBJ1-2
V: TRBV6-5
DNA: TGTGCCAGCAGAAGACAGGGAGAAAACTATGGCTACACCTTC
CDR3: CASRRQGENYGYTF

D: .
size: .
length: 15
J: TRBJ2-3
V: TRBV7-3
DNA: TGTGCCAGCAGCCCCCGTTACGGGCCGCGGGGTACGCAGTATTTT
CDR3: CASSPRYGPRGTQYF

D: .
size: .
length: 14
J: TRBJ1-5
V: TRBV21-1
DNA: TGTGCCAGGGACAGGGGATGTAGCAATCAGCCCCAGCATTTT
CDR3: CARDRGCSNQPQHF

D: TRBD1
size: few
length: 13
J: TRBJ1-5
V: TRBV15
DNA: TGTGCCACCAGCCAGGGGGTAGAACAGCCCCAGCATTTT
CDR3: CATSQGVEQPQHF

D: .
size: .
length: 13
J: TRBJ2-7
V: TRBV12-3/TRBV12-4
DNA: TGTGCCAGCGCACAGGTCGGTCGCGACGAGCAGTACTTC
CDR3: CASAQVGRDEQYF

D: .
size: .
length: 14
J: TRBJ1-5
V: TRBV19
DNA: TGTGCCAGTAGTTTGGGCCGACCGAATCAGCCCCAGCATTTT
CDR3: CASSLGRPNQPQHF

D: TRBD1
size: .
length: 13
J: TRBJ2-7
V: TRBV5-6
DNA: TGTGCCAGCAGCTGGACAGGAACCTACGAGCAGTACTTC
CDR3: CASSWTGTYEQYF

D: TRBD1
size: .
length: 17
J: TRBJ1-5
V: TRBV6-1
DNA: TGTGCCAGCAGTGACGGACAGGGCCGGCCCTTCAATCAGCCCCAGCATTTT
CDR3: CASSDGQGRPFNQPQHF

D: TRBD1
size: .
length: 15
J: TRBJ1-1
V: TRBV3-1/TRBV3-2
DNA: TGTGCCAGCAGCCCGTTTACAGGGGCCCACACTGAAGCTTTCTTT
CDR3: CASSPFTGAHTEAFF

D: .
size: .
length: 17
J: TRBJ2-3
V: TRBV24-1
DNA: TGTGCCACCAGTGATTTGAAGGTCTACAGGGGCACAGATACGCAGTATTTT
CDR3: CATSDLKVYRGTDTQYF

D: TRBD1
size: .
length: 15
J: TRBJ1-4
V: TRBV3-1/TRBV3-2
DNA: TGTGCCAGCAGCCGCCGACAGGGACTTAATGAAAAACTGTTTTTT
CDR3: CASSRRQGLNEKLFF

D: .
size: .
length: 14
J: TRBJ2-3
V: TRBV7-2
DNA: TGTGCCAGCAGCCCCACGACTAGTACCGATACGCAGTATTTT
CDR3: CASSPTTSTDTQYF

D: .
size: .
length: 15
J: TRBJ2-7
V: TRBV11-1
DNA: TGTGCCAGCAGCCTAGGACGCGAGAGGACCTACGAGCAGTACTTC
CDR3: CASSLGRERTYEQYF

D: .
size: .
length: 13
J: TRBJ1-1
V: TRBV19
DNA: TGTGCCAGTAGTTCAGTGATGAACACTGAAGCTTTCTTT
CDR3: CASSSVMNTEAFF

D: .
size: .
length: 13
J: TRBJ2-2
V: TRBV7-3
DNA: TGTGCCAGCAGCTCTCCGAACACCGGGGAGCTGTTTTTT
CDR3: CASSSPNTGELFF

D: .
size: .
length: 12
J: TRBJ1-4
V: TRBV25-1
DNA: TGTGCCAGCACCTCCGGGAATGAAAAACTGTTTTTT
CDR3: CASTSGNEKLFF

D: TRBD2
size: .
length: 15
J: TRBJ2-1
V: TRBV7-9
DNA: TGTGCCAGCAGCCCCGCGGGGGGGTCCTACAATGAGCAGTTCTTC
CDR3: CASSPAGGSYNEQFF

D: TRBD1
size: once
length: 12
J: TRBJ2-2
V: TRBV2
DNA: TGTGCCAGCACCCAGGGGGCCGGGGAGCTGTTTTTT
CDR3: CASTQGAGELFF

D: .
size: .
length: 14
J: TRBJ1-1
V: TRBV5-1
DNA: TGCGCCAGCAGCTTGAATCTAGGAAGTAATGAAGCTTTCTTT
CDR3: CASSLNLGSNEAFF

D: TRBD1
size: once
length: 15
J: TRBJ2-7
V: TRBV5-4
DNA: TGTGCCAGCAGCTTACCACGGGACAGCTCCTACGAGCAGTACTTC
CDR3: CASSLPRDSSYEQYF

D: .
size: .
length: 14
J: TRBJ1-1
V: TRBV29-1
DNA: TGCAGCGTAGTCTACCCCCCGGGCGGGACTGAAGCTTTCTTT
CDR3: CSVVYPPGGTEAFF

D: TRBD1
size: .
length: 14
J: TRBJ1-1
V: TRBV10-3
DNA: TGTGCCATCAGCACGGGACAGGGGGGGACTGAAGCTTTCTTT
CDR3: CAISTGQGGTEAFF

D: .
size: once
length: 13
J: TRBJ1-2
V: TRBV7-2
DNA: TGTGCCAGCAGCCCCGCCCCACAGGGAGGCTACACCTTC
CDR3: CASSPAPQGGYTF

D: .
size: .
length: 15
J: TRBJ1-1
V: TRBV4-1
DNA: TGCGCCAGCAGCCAAGATAGCCGCAGGAACACTGAAGCTTTCTTT
CDR3: CASSQDSRRNTEAFF

D: TRBD2
size: .
length: 16
J: TRBJ2-7
V: TRBV28
DNA: TGTGCCAGCAGTTTCAAGCGGGGGGGTAGCTCCTACGAGCAGTACTTC
CDR3: CASSFKRGGSSYEQYF

D: .
size: .
length: 15
J: TRBJ2-2
V: TRBV2
DNA: TGTGCCAGCGGAGGAATCGGGGTGAACACCGGGGAGCTGTTTTTT
CDR3: CASGGIGVNTGELFF

D: .
size: .
length: 18
J: TRBJ2-5
V: TRBV4-3
DNA: TGCGCCAGCAGCCAAGGAGTCCAGCGGGCGGGGTACCAAGAGACCCAGTACTTC
CDR3: CASSQGVQRAGYQETQYF

D: .
size: .
length: 13
J: TRBJ2-1
V: TRBV7-2
DNA: TGTGCCAGCAGCCTCGACAGGAACAATGAGCAGTTCTTC
CDR3: CASSLDRNNEQFF

D: TRBD1
size: .
length: 16
J: TRBJ1-5
V: TRBV19
DNA: TGTGCCAGTAGTACCGGGACAGTCTATAGCAATCAGCCCCAGCATTTT
CDR3: CASSTGTVYSNQPQHF

D: .
size: once
length: 14
J: TRBJ2-6
V: TRBV9
DNA: TGTGCCAGCAGCCCGGGGTCTGGGGCCAACGTCCTGACTTTC
CDR3: CASSPGSGANVLTF

D: TRBD1
size: .
length: 13
J: TRBJ1-1
V: TRBV11-2
DNA: TGTGCCAGCAGCGGGCGGACAGGAACTGAAGCTTTCTTT
CDR3: CASSGRTGTEAFF

D: .
size: .
length: 12
J: TRBJ2-7
V: TRBV6-6
DNA: TGTGCCAGCAGCTCTACAGGGTACGAGCAGTACTTC
CDR3: CASSSTGYEQYF

D: .
size: few
length: 16
J: TRBJ2-1
V: TRBV11-3
DNA: TGTGCCAGCAGCTTATTCAGCGTAAGCTCCTACAATGAGCAGTTCTTC
CDR3: CASSLFSVSSYNEQFF

D: TRBD1
size: .
length: 17
J: TRBJ1-2
V: TRBV9
DNA: TGTGCCAGCAGCGTATCCGGGACAGGGGCGTTTAGGGGTGGCTACACCTTC
CDR3: CASSVSGTGAFRGGYTF

D: TRBD1
size: .
length: 15
J: TRBJ1-1
V: TRBV4-3
DNA: TGCGCCAGCAGCCAAGATCACCGACAGGGGGATGAAGCTTTCTTT
CDR3: CASSQDHRQGDEAFF

D: TRBD1
size: .
length: 15
J: TRBJ1-5
V: TRBV4-2
DNA: TGTGCCAGCAGCCAAGAACAGGGGACAAATCAGCCCCAGCATTTT
CDR3: CASSQEQGTNQPQHF

D: .
size: .
length: 14
J: TRBJ2-7
V: TRBV18
DNA: TGTGCCAGCTCACCACCAGGCTCGGGCTACGAGCAGTACTTC
CDR3: CASSPPGSGYEQYF

D: .
size: .
length: 13
J: TRBJ1-4
V: TRBV2
DNA: TGTGCCACTCAGGCCCCAACTAATGAAAAACTGTTTTTT
CDR3: CATQAPTNEKLFF

D: .
size: .
length: 17
J: TRBJ2-7
V: TRBV7-6
DNA: TGTGCCAGCAGCTTAGCAAGTTCCGGACTGGCGATCTACGAGCAGTACTTC
CDR3: CASSLASSGLAIYEQYF

D: .
size: .
length: 17
J: TRBJ1-2
V: TRBV10-3
DNA: TGTGCCATCAGTGAGCCCGCCCGGGACTTAACCTCCTATGGCTACACCTTC
CDR3: CAISEPARDLTSYGYTF

D: .
size: once
length: 15
J: TRBJ1-4
V: TRBV18
DNA: TGTGCCAGCTCAACAAGACAGACAACTAATGAAAAACTGTTTTTT
CDR3: CASSTRQTTNEKLFF

D: .
size: .
length: 12
J: TRBJ2-5
V: TRBV6-5
DNA: TGTGCCAGCAAAAATAGCTTAGAGACCCAGTACTTC
CDR3: CASKNSLETQYF

D: .
size: once
length: 21
J: TRBJ2-6
V: TRBV21-1
DNA: TGTGCCAGCAGCAAAGATACCAGACCCAGGGATCCTAACTCTGGGGCCAACGTCCTGACTTTC
CDR3: CASSKDTRPRDPNSGANVLTF

D: .
size: .
length: 13
J: TRBJ1-1
V: TRBV15
DNA: TGTGCCACCAGCCCCGGGATGTTACCTGAAGCTTTCTTT
CDR3: CATSPGMLPEAFF